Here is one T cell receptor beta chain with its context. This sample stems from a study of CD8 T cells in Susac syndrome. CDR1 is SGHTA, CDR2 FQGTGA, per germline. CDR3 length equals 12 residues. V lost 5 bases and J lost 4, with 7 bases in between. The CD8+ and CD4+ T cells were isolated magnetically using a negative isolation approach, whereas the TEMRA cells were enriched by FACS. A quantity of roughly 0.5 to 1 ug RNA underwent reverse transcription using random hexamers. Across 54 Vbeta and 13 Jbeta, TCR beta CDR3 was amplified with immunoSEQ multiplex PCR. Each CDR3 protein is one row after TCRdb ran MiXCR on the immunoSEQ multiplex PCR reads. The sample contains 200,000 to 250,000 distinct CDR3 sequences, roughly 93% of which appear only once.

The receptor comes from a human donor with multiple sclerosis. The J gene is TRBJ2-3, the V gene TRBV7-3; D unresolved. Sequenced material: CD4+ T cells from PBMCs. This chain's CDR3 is CASSDSADTQYF. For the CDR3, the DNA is TGTGCCAGCAGCGATTCGGCAGATACGCAGTATTTT.